This is a list of T cell receptor beta chains from one sample in a study of blood T cell repertoires in COVID-19. This table comes from immunoSEQ multiplex PCR, and its TCRdb copy is limited to in-frame clones, with some not included. Altogether about 210,000 clones are present, around 80% being singletons, with the ten largest covering around 12%. Sequences were obtained from peripheral blood. These receptors were obtained from a woman in her thirties or forties with acute or convalescent COVID-19. The CDR3 runs from the conserved cysteine through the conserved F or W. Each record gives: J gene, D gene, clone size, V gene, CDR3 protein, CDR3 DNA. The D gene is left open where the match is weak. A row's size may be missing; if present it is once, few, many or a size class.

TRBJ1-5,NA,NA,TRBV11-2,CASSLSGRNQPQHF,TGTGCCAGCAGCTTATCAGGCAGAAATCAGCCCCAGCATTTT
TRBJ1-3,TRBD1,NA,TRBV30,CALTGTGNTIYF,TGTGCCCTGACAGGGACTGGAAACACCATATATTTT
TRBJ2-1,NA,few,TRBV5-1,CASSFRGSAYNEQFF,TGCGCCAGCAGCTTTAGAGGGTCAGCCTACAATGAGCAGTTCTTC
TRBJ2-2,NA,NA,TRBV5-1,CASRPAISGTGELFF,TGCGCCAGCCGGCCAGCCATCTCGGGCACCGGGGAGCTGTTTTTT
TRBJ1-3,TRBD1,once,TRBV30,CAWRLAGGGTGNTIYF,TGTGCCTGGAGGCTCGCAGGGGGAGGAACTGGAAACACCATATATTTT
TRBJ2-7,NA,once,TRBV25-1,CASSVKYEQYF,TGTGCCAGCAGTGTAAAATACGAGCAGTACTTC
TRBJ2-4,NA,NA,TRBV10-2,CASSESVEGIQYF,TGCGCCAGCAGTGAGTCGGTTGAGGGCATTCAGTACTTC
TRBJ2-2,NA,NA,TRBV19,CASSIGQNTGELFF,TGTGCCAGTAGTATAGGTCAGAACACCGGGGAGCTGTTTTTT
TRBJ1-5,TRBD1,once,TRBV10-3,CAISGDRPPGQPQHF,TGTGCCATCAGCGGGGACAGGCCCCCTGGGCAGCCCCAGCATTTT
TRBJ2-1,NA,NA,TRBV9,CASSSRVEQFF,TGTGCCAGCAGCTCTCGCGTAGAGCAGTTCTTC
TRBJ2-1,NA,NA,TRBV6-6,CASSTYNEQFF,TGTGCCAGCAGTACTTACAATGAGCAGTTCTTC
TRBJ2-1,NA,NA,TRBV7-8,CASSPGRDGQFF,TGTGCCAGCAGCCCAGGGCGGGACGGGCAGTTCTTC
TRBJ2-1,TRBD2,NA,TRBV2,CASNLGLAGGPNEQFF,TGCGCCAGCAACTTAGGACTAGCGGGGGGACCCAATGAGCAGTTCTTC
TRBJ2-7,NA,NA,TRBV6-2/TRBV6-3,CASSYSSNRVGEQYF,TGTGCCAGCAGTTACTCGAGTAACAGGGTCGGGGAGCAGTACTTC
TRBJ2-2,TRBD2,few,TRBV9,CASSPSGTGELFF,TGTGCCAGCAGCCCTAGCGGGACCGGGGAGCTGTTTTTT
TRBJ2-7,NA,NA,TRBV27,CASRRTGIAYEQYF,TGTGCCAGCAGGCGGACCGGGATTGCCTACGAGCAGTACTTC
TRBJ1-2,NA,NA,TRBV30,CASEPPTNYGYTF,TGTGCCTCCGAACCACCTACTAACTATGGCTACACCTTC
TRBJ2-7,TRBD2,once,TRBV11-3,CASSLAAGESYEQYF,TGTGCCAGCAGCTTAGCAGCGGGAGAGAGCTACGAGCAGTACTTC
TRBJ1-6,NA,NA,TRBV7-9,CASSSQGSYNSPLHF,TGTGCCAGCAGCTCACAGGGCTCCTATAATTCACCCCTCCACTTT
TRBJ2-7,NA,NA,TRBV19,CASSISRGQSAGYEQYF,TGTGCCAGTAGTATATCGAGGGGGCAATCAGCGGGCTACGAGCAGTACTTC
TRBJ2-7,TRBD1,NA,TRBV4-3,CASSAGQGTYEQYF,TGCGCCAGCAGCGCGGGACAGGGGACCTACGAGCAGTACTTC
TRBJ2-1,TRBD2,NA,TRBV7-6,CASSSGLAGVSEQFF,TGTGCCAGCAGCTCCGGACTAGCGGGAGTTAGCGAGCAGTTCTTC
TRBJ2-3,TRBD2,once,TRBV5-8,CASSLQPGLAASTDTQYF,TGTGCCAGCAGCCTCCAGCCGGGACTAGCAGCGAGCACAGATACGCAGTATTTT
TRBJ2-5,TRBD2,NA,TRBV4-1,CASSQDFLVAGGLETQYF,TGCGCCAGCAGCCAAGATTTTTTAGTAGCGGGAGGGCTTGAGACCCAGTACTTC
TRBJ2-7,NA,NA,TRBV24-1,CATSEPKPGEQYF,TGTGCCACCAGTGAACCCAAACCGGGGGAGCAGTACTTC
TRBJ2-7,NA,few,TRBV4-3,CASSPSKGPYEQYF,TGCGCCAGCAGTCCATCGAAGGGGCCCTACGAGCAGTACTTC
TRBJ1-2,NA,NA,TRBV30,CAWSALVSGPHGYTF,TGTGCCTGGAGCGCGCTGGTGAGCGGGCCCCATGGCTACACCTTC
TRBJ1-2,NA,once,TRBV6-1,CASSEAERSGYGYTF,TGTGCCAGCAGTGAAGCAGAGCGCTCCGGCTATGGCTACACCTTC
TRBJ2-3,TRBD2,NA,TRBV5-1,CASSLVQGQSGRRSDTQYF,TGCGCCAGCAGCTTGGTACAAGGTCAGAGCGGGAGAAGATCAGATACGCAGTATTTT
TRBJ1-2,TRBD1,NA,TRBV18,CASSPTVTGLDGYTF,TGTGCCAGCTCACCCACCGTGACAGGGTTAGATGGCTACACCTTC
TRBJ2-3,TRBD2,NA,TRBV6-1,CASSEEVAGGPLDTQYF,TGTGCCAGCAGTGAAGAGGTAGCGGGGGGGCCCCTAGATACGCAGTATTTT
TRBJ1-2,NA,few,TRBV20-1,CSASVGGGGFAGYTF,TGCAGTGCTAGTGTGGGAGGGGGAGGTTTTGCGGGCTACACCTTC
TRBJ2-7,NA,NA,TRBV27,CASRSLRAIRIYEQYF,TGTGCCAGCAGATCTTTGCGGGCTATAAGGATCTACGAGCAGTACTTC
TRBJ1-6,NA,NA,TRBV5-1,CASSLGREINSPLHF,TGCGCCAGCAGCTTGGGCCGCGAGATTAATTCACCCCTCCACTTT
TRBJ2-1,TRBD2,few,TRBV24-1,CATSDSKGLAGYNEQFF,TGTGCCACCAGTGATTCCAAGGGACTAGCGGGATACAATGAGCAGTTCTTC
TRBJ2-1,TRBD2,NA,TRBV5-5,CASSSRTSGVEVTSYNEQFF,TGTGCCAGCAGCTCACGGACTAGCGGGGTGGAGGTGACCTCCTACAATGAGCAGTTCTTC
TRBJ2-1,TRBD1,NA,TRBV30,CAWSSSGTGGDEQFF,TGTGCCTGGAGTTCATCCGGGACAGGGGGCGATGAGCAGTTCTTC
TRBJ2-1,TRBD2,NA,TRBV2,CASRLGGGPAGEQFF,TGTGCCAGCAGACTAGGCGGGGGGCCAGCGGGTGAGCAGTTCTTC
TRBJ1-2,NA,NA,TRBV5-1,CASSFSSIGGYTF,TGCGCCAGCAGCTTCTCGTCAATCGGTGGCTACACCTTC
TRBJ2-7,NA,NA,TRBV6-5,CASSPQEGFYEQYF,TGTGCCAGCAGCCCACAGGAAGGGTTCTACGAGCAGTACTTC
TRBJ1-2,TRBD1,NA,TRBV10-3,CAITLDRADYGYTF,TGTGCCATCACCCTGGACAGGGCGGACTATGGCTACACCTTC
TRBJ2-7,NA,NA,TRBV11-1,CASSSPRQESSYEQYF,TGTGCCAGCAGCTCTCCCAGACAGGAGAGCTCCTACGAGCAGTACTTC
TRBJ2-1,NA,NA,TRBV27,CASTPGARGIGNEQFF,TGTGCCAGCACCCCTGGGGCTAGGGGAATTGGCAATGAGCAGTTCTTC
TRBJ2-1,TRBD2,NA,TRBV7-2,CASSSRLAGNNEQFF,TGTGCCAGCAGCTCGAGACTAGCGGGCAACAATGAGCAGTTCTTC
TRBJ2-7,TRBD2,NA,TRBV10-2,CASSESFSGGVPYEQYF,TGCGCCAGCAGTGAGTCCTTCTCGGGGGGAGTGCCTTACGAGCAGTACTTC
TRBJ2-1,NA,NA,TRBV7-2,CASSSINEQFF,TGTGCCAGCAGCTCTATCAATGAGCAGTTCTTC
TRBJ1-2,TRBD1,once,TRBV2,CASRGQGVDGYTF,TGTGCCAGCAGGGGACAGGGGGTTGATGGCTACACCTTC
TRBJ2-1,TRBD2,once,TRBV11-3,CASSLGLAGGTNEQFF,TGTGCCAGCAGCTTAGGACTAGCGGGGGGAACCAATGAGCAGTTCTTC
TRBJ2-7,TRBD1,NA,TRBV5-1,CASSLAGGTYEQYF,TGCGCCAGCAGCTTGGCAGGGGGCACGTACGAGCAGTACTTC
TRBJ2-5,TRBD2,NA,TRBV24-1,CATSDSDSGGAVETQYF,TGTGCCACCAGTGACTCAGATAGCGGGGGGGCTGTAGAGACCCAGTACTTC